Shown below are 27 T cell receptor beta chains from a single sample sequenced in a study of radiation and T cells in renal cell carcinoma. Sequencing was performed with immunoSEQ multiplex PCR; in TCRdb, only in-frame clones are kept and a portion is missing. Here the sample spans about 64,000 clones, about 80% being singletons. Time point given: blood 4 weeks post-SBRT, at nephrectomy. The treatment was: 15 Gy SBRT to primary tumor, nephrectomy 4 weeks later. Sequenced here: blood, sampled from a patient whose treatment included radiotherapy and nephrectomy. Source of these receptors: a man between 60 and 70 years old with renal cell carcinoma.

The chain joins TRBV11-2 to TRBJ2-5; D not certain. V lost 5 bases to trimming and J lost 1 base, with 11 bases between them. The CDR3 has 14 amino acids. The germline V gene has CDR1 SGHAT and CDR2 FQNNGV. The CDR3 sequence: CASSTTRIQETQYF. The CDR3 nucleotides are TGTGCCAGCAGCACGACTCGGATCCAAGAGACCCAGTACTTC.

This clone was counted once. This rearrangement joins TRBV21-1 to TRBJ1-1. TRBV21-1 is an annotated pseudogene. The CDR3 length is 13 residues. This CDR3 reads CASSPNPNTEAFF. CDR3 nucleotide sequence: TGTGCCAGCAGCCCTAATCCAAACACTGAAGCTTTCTTT.

The chain uses TRBV12-5 and TRBJ2-7; 8 bases line up with TRBD1. Trimming took 1 base from V and 3 from J; bases not matched to a gene: 5. The CDR3 runs 15 residues. The germline gives CDR1 LGHNT, CDR2 FRNRAP. The CDR3 loop reads CASGLDTGGFYEQYF. The CDR3 DNA sequence: TGTGCTAGTGGTTTGGATACAGGGGGTTTCTACGAGCAGTACTTC. Using reference TRBV12-5 and TRBJ2-7 for the parts outside the CDR3, the full variable domain is DARVTQTPRHKVTEMGQEVTMRCQPILGHNTVFWYRQTMMQGLELLAYFRNRAPLDDSGMPKDRFSAEMPDATLATLKIQPSEPRDSAVYFCASGLDTGGFYEQYFGPGTRLTVT.

This chain joins TRBV6-5 and TRBJ2-7, with unresolved D. The germline CDR1 and CDR2 sequences are MNHEY and SVGAGI. The CDR3 consists of 12 residues. V was pared by 2 bases and J by 4 bases, with 6 bases between. The CDR3 region is CASSYGEYEQYF. In DNA form, the CDR3 reads TGTGCCAGCAGTTACGGGGAATACGAGCAGTACTTC.

This chain uses TRBV5-1 with TRBJ1-4; D perhaps matches TRBD1 (6 bases). The CDR3 covers 15 residues. The V gene's germline CDR1 is SGHRS and CDR2 YFSETQ. The V end lost 1 base, the J end lost 6 bases, and 13 bases lay between the germline ends. CDR3 sequence reads: CASSLIGGPDEKLFF. Written as DNA, the CDR3 is TGCGCCAGCAGCTTGATCGGGGGCCCGGATGAAAAACTGTTTTTT.

The rearrangement links TRBV6-6 to TRBJ2-7; tentatively, D is TRBD1 (5 bases). The V end was cut by 5 bases, the J end by 3 bases, with 11 bases between. CDR1 is MNHNY, CDR2 SVGAGI, per germline (reference sequence). The CDR3 has 13 residues. CDR3 nucleotide sequence: TGTGCCAGCAGTGTAAACCAGGGCTACGAGCAGTACTTC. Protein: CASSVNQGYEQYF.

The J gene is TRBJ2-1, the V gene TRBV5-1; 8 bases match TRBD2. CDR1 is SGHRS, CDR2 YFSETQ, per germline. The CDR3 contains 15 residues. With 2 bases clipped from V and 7 bases from J, the junction kept 8 bases outside the gene matches. CDR3 DNA sequence: TGCGCCAGCAGCTTTAGGGTAGCGGGATCGAATGAGCAGTTCTTC. Its translation: CASSFRVAGSNEQFF.

The V gene is TRBV6-1, the J gene TRBJ1-2; the match to TRBD1 covers 7 bases. With 10 bases clipped from V and 1 base from J, the junction kept 12 bases outside the gene matches. CDR1 and CDR2 from the germline V gene are MNHNS and SASEGT. The CDR3 spans 15 residues. CDR3 sequence (DNA): TGTGCCACCAATGAGGGGACAGCAAATAACTATGGCTACACCTTC. This codes for CATNEGTANNYGYTF.

Worth noting for this clone: The same CDR3 arises from other DNA sequences in this sample as well. V and J are TRBV19 and TRBJ1-2, with D perhaps matching TRBD1 (6 bases). The CDR3 has 15 amino acids. From germline, CDR1 is LNHDA and CDR2 SQIVND (reference sequence). Trimming stripped 0 bases from V and 4 bases from J, with 12 bases between. The DNA of the CDR3 is TGTGCCAGTAGTATAGATTCAGGGGACGGCTATGGCTACACCTTC. It encodes CASSIDSGDGYGYTF.

With regard to this clone: At one boundary the junction diverges from the germline segment, which might be a read error. This chain connects TRBV5-4 to TRBJ2-5, with unresolved D. The CDR3 is made up of 15 amino acids. The V gene's germline CDR1 is SGHNT and CDR2 YYREEE (reference sequence). CDR3 residues: CASSPPQDAWETQYF. As DNA, the CDR3 is TGCGCCAGCAGCCCCCCCCAGGACGCCTGGGAGACCCAGTACTTC.

The chain links TRBV30 to TRBJ2-4; perhaps TRBD1 as D (6 bases). V was pared by 3 bases and J by 6 bases, with 12 bases between. CDR1 and CDR2 from the germline V gene are GTSNPN and SVGIG (reference sequence). The length of the CDR3 is 13 residues. This chain's CDR3 is CAWSALRGNIQYF. CDR3 DNA: TGTGCCTGGAGCGCACTCAGGGGAAACATTCAGTACTTC.

The gene calls are TRBV30 and TRBJ2-5; D call uncertain. The V gene lost 1 base and the J gene lost 4 bases, with 4 bases spanning the gap. The CDR3 runs to 11 residues. The V gene's germline CDR1 is GTSNPN and CDR2 SVGIG (reference sequence). The CDR3 DNA reads TGTGCCTGGAGTGAAGGAGAGACCCAGTACTTC. It translates to CAWSEGETQYF.

This sequence joins TRBV4-3 and TRBJ2-7; 8 nucleotides match TRBD1. V trimming: 2 bases; J trimming: 2 bases; junction bases outside the gene matches: 5. The V gene's germline CDR1 is LGHNA and CDR2 YSLEER. This CDR3 has 15 residues. CDR3 DNA sequence: TGCGCCAGCAGCCAATTATCACAGGGGGCCTACGAGCAGTACTTC. It encodes CASSQLSQGAYEQYF.

The genes are TRBV12-5 and TRBJ2-3, with 7 positions matching TRBD1. Per germline, CDR1 LGHNT and CDR2 FRNRAP. V dropped 5 bases and J dropped 4; count of bases not matched to a gene: 9. The CDR3 is 15 amino acids. CDR3 sequence reads: CASGLGTVHADTQYF. The CDR3 nucleotides are TGTGCTAGTGGTCTCGGGACAGTACACGCAGATACGCAGTATTTT.

For this clone: Just one base apart from a much larger clone, this may be a read error. V is TRBV5-5 and J is TRBJ2-2, with a tentative D call TRBD1 (5 bases). The V gene lost 4 bases and the J gene lost 1 base, with 8 bases spanning the gap. Germline CDR1 is SGHKS and CDR2 is YYEKEE (reference sequence). The CDR3 has 14 residues. For the CDR3, the DNA is TGTGCCAGCAGCGCGACAGTGAACACCGGGGAGCTGTTTTTT. It yields the protein CASSATVNTGELFF.

In its sample, this clone was seen a few times. V and J are TRBV18 and TRBJ2-5; the match to TRBD1 covers 9 bases. Trimming removed 8 bases from V and 4 bases from J; junction bases left unmatched: 11. The CDR3 totals 15 residues. CDR1 and CDR2 (germline): KGHSH, LQKENI. The CDR3 sequence is CASQITGGAGETQYF. CDR3 DNA sequence: TGTGCCAGCCAAATAACAGGGGGCGCGGGAGAGACCCAGTACTTC.

The rearrangement links TRBV25-1 to TRBJ2-7; tentatively, D is TRBD1 or TRBD2 (5 bases each). The CDR3 is 14 residues long. Germline V lookup: CDR1 MGHDK, CDR2 SYGVNS. Trimming shortened V by 10 bases and J by 2 bases, and 18 bases separated the two germline ends. This CDR3 is CATAEGHRAYEQYF. The CDR3 bases are TGTGCCACCGCAGAGGGGCACAGAGCCTACGAGCAGTACTTC.

The chain recombines TRBV28 with TRBJ1-2; D is unresolved. The CDR3 totals 15 residues. Trimming removed 2 bases from V and 2 bases from J, with 12 bases in between. Germline V gene lookup returns CDR1 MDHEN and CDR2 SYDVKM. CDR3 coding DNA: TGTGCCAGCAGTTTACCGACATGGTCCAACTATGGCTACACCTTC. Translation: CASSLPTWSNYGYTF.

The chain combines TRBV12-2 with TRBJ2-2; TRBD1 was called by the table and not checked on the DNA. TRBV12-2 is labeled a pseudogene. The CDR3 loop spans 18 amino acids. The CDR3 spells CASRLAAPGQLNTGELFF. CDR3 nucleotides: TGTGCAAGTCGCTTAGCTGCGCCGGGACAACTGAACACCGGGGAGCTGTTTTTT.

This chain links TRBV5-1 with TRBJ1-1, with a tentative D call TRBD1 (6 bases). There are 14 residues in the CDR3. Germline CDR1 SGHRS, CDR2 YFSETQ. V lost 2 bases and J 2 bases, leaving 10 bases between the germline ends. The CDR3 loop reads CASSFQGINTEAFF. The CDR3 DNA follows: TGCGCCAGCAGCTTTCAGGGGATTAACACTGAAGCTTTCTTT. The complete variable domain, with remaining parts taken from reference TRBV5-1 and TRBJ1-1, reads KAGVTQTPRYLIKTRGQQVTLSCSPISGHRSVSWYQQTPGQGLQFLFEYFSETQRNKGNFPGRFSGRQFSNSRSEMNVSTLELGDSALYLCASSFQGINTEAFFGQGTRLTVV.

The chain employs TRBV5-4 and TRBJ2-3; D is ambiguous. Trimming cost V 0 bases and J 4 bases, with 6 bases left between them. Per germline, CDR1 SGHNT and CDR2 YYREEE (reference sequence). The CDR3 is made up of 13 amino acids. CDR3 in amino acids: CASSLALADTQYF. CDR3 coding DNA: TGTGCCAGCAGCTTGGCCCTCGCAGATACGCAGTATTTT. Complete variable domain (other parts from reference TRBV5-4 and TRBJ2-3): ETGVTQSPTHLIKTRGQQVTLRCSSQSGHNTVSWYQQALGQGPQFIFQYYREEENGRGNFPPRFSGLQFPNYSSELNVNALELDDSALYLCASSLALADTQYFGPGTRLTVL.

A few counts support this clone. The rearrangement uses TRBV7-9 and TRBJ1-3; weak D call: TRBD1 (6 bases). Trimming left V 5 bases short and J 1 base short, with 9 bases between. The CDR3 sequence is 14 residues long. Looked up from germline, CDR1 is SEHNR and CDR2 is FQNEAQ (reference sequence). The chain's CDR3 is CASSDTGSGNTIYF. DNA for the CDR3: TGTGCCAGCAGCGATACAGGGTCTGGAAACACCATATATTTT.

V usage is TRBV4-2 and J usage is TRBJ2-5, with TRBD2 matching over 10 bases. Germline trimming cut 4 bases from V and 3 bases from J; bases unmatched to any gene: 8. From germline, CDR1 is LGHNA and CDR2 YNFKEQ. The CDR3 is 16 amino acids. CDR3 coding DNA: TGTGCCAGCAGCCCCACGTCTAGCGGGAGTGAAGAGACCCAGTACTTC. It is translated as CASSPTSSGSEETQYF.

The chain combines TRBV6-1 with TRBJ2-3; the D gene is possibly TRBD1 (5 bases). Trimming left V 9 bases short and J 0 bases short, with 13 bases between. The CDR3 has 14 residues. Per germline, CDR1 MNHNS and CDR2 SASEGT. CDR3 amino acids: CASRARESTDTQYF. The CDR3 DNA reads as TGTGCCAGTAGAGCCAGGGAAAGCACAGATACGCAGTATTTT.

The chain recombines TRBV4-1 with TRBJ2-7, with 11 bases fitting TRBD1. CDR1 MGHRA and CDR2 YSYEKL come from the germline V gene. With 11 bases clipped from V and 3 bases from J, the junction kept 9 bases outside the gene matches. This CDR3 is 14 amino acids long. The CDR3 protein is CAPGGTGGIYEQYF. In nucleotides, the CDR3 is TGCGCCCCCGGAGGGACAGGGGGTATCTACGAGCAGTACTTC.

The chain recombines TRBV5-1 with TRBJ2-3; no clear D gene. The CDR3 is 16 residues long. V was trimmed by 1 base and J by 1 base, leaving 13 bases between them. CDR1 is SGHRS, CDR2 YFSETQ, per germline. The CDR3 DNA sequence: TGCGCCAGCAGCTTGTCCCAGACCTCTGGCACAGATACGCAGTATTTT. It yields the protein CASSLSQTSGTDTQYF.

This chain uses TRBV9 with TRBJ1-1; D gene unclear. This CDR3 is built from 13 residues. Germline loops: CDR1 SGDLS, CDR2 YYNGEE. V lost 4 bases to trimming and J lost 3 bases, with 10 bases between them. CDR3 nucleotide sequence: TGTGCCAGCAGCCCCCCCGGAGACACTGAAGCTTTCTTT. Translated: CASSPPGDTEAFF.